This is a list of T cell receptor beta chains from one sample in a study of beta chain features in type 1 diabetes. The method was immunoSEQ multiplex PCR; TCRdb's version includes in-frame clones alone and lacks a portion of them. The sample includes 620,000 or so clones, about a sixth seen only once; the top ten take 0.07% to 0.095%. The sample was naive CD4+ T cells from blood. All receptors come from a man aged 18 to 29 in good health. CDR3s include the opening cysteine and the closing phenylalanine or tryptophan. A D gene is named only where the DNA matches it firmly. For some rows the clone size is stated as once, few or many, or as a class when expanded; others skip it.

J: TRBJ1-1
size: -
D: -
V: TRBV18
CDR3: CASSPRVTEAFF
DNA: TGTGCCAGCTCCCCCAGGGTTACTGAAGCTTTCTTT

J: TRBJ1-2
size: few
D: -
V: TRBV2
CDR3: CASSLTANYGYTF
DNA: TGTGCCAGCAGTCTTACAGCTAACTATGGCTACACCTTC

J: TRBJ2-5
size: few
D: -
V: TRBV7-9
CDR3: CASSLGQAEEYF
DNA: TGTGCCAGCAGCTTAGGTCAGGCAGAAGAGTACTTC

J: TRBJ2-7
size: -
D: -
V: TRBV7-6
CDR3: CASSLGQGFGEQYF
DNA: TGTGCCAGCAGCTTAGGGCAGGGGTTCGGCGAGCAGTACTTC

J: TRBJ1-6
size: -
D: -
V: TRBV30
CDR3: CAWSAGQFNYNSPLHF
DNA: TGTGCCTGGAGTGCCGGACAGTTTAATTATAATTCACCCCTCCACTTT

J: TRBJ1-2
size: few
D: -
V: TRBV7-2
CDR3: CASSLSWDRRDGYTF
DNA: TGTGCCAGCAGCTTGAGCTGGGATCGGAGGGATGGCTACACCTTC

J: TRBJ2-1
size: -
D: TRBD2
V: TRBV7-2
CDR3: CASSPGLAGSSYNEQFF
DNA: TGTGCCAGCAGCCCCGGACTAGCGGGAAGCTCCTACAATGAGCAGTTCTTC

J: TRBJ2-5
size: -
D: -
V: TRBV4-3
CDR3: CASSQGGYQETQYF
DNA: TGCGCCAGCAGCCAAGGAGGATACCAAGAGACCCAGTACTTC

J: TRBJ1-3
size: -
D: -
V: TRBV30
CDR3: CAWAGTASSGNTIYF
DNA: TGTGCCTGGGCCGGGACCGCGAGCTCTGGAAACACCATATATTTT

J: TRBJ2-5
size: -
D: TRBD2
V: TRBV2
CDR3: CAGSGLAGGGETQYF
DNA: TGTGCCGGCAGCGGACTAGCGGGAGGCGGAGAGACCCAGTACTTC

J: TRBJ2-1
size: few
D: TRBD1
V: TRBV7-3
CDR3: CASSQTGVQFF
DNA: TGTGCCAGCAGCCAGACAGGGGTGCAGTTCTTC

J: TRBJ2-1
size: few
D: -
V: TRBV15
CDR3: CATLGGVSYNEQFF
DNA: TGTGCCACTCTAGGGGGGGTCTCCTACAATGAGCAGTTCTTC

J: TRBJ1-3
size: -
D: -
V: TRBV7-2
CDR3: CASSSGPSSGNTIYF
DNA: TGTGCCAGCAGCTCAGGACCCAGCTCTGGAAACACCATATATTTT

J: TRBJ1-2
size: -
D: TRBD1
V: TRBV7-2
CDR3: CASSLGQGRDGYTF
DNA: TGTGCCAGCAGCTTAGGACAGGGAAGAGATGGCTACACCTTC

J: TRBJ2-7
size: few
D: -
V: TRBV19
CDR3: CASSIGDRPIYEQYF
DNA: TGTGCCAGTAGTATAGGAGACAGACCTATCTACGAGCAGTACTTC

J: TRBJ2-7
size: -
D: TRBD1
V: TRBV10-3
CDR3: CAISDPSRGTGKSHEQYF
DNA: TGTGCCATCAGTGACCCATCCCGGGGGACAGGGAAATCGCACGAGCAGTACTTC

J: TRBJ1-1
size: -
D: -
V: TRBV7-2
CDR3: CASSTQENTEAFF
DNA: TGTGCCAGCAGCACACAGGAGAACACTGAAGCTTTCTTT

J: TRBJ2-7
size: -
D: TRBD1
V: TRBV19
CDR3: CASIGQGYEQYF
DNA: TGTGCCAGTATTGGACAGGGGTACGAGCAGTACTTC

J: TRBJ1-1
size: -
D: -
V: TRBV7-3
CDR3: CASSLTSADGEAFF
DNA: TGTGCCAGCAGCTTAACGTCGGCAGATGGGGAAGCTTTCTTT

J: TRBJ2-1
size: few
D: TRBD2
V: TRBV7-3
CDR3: CASSPKVYGGSSYNEQFF
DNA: TGTGCCAGCAGCCCTAAAGTCTATGGCGGGAGCTCCTACAATGAGCAGTTCTTC

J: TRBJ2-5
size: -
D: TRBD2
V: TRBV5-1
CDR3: CASSLKGTSGSWWETQYF
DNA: TGCGCCAGCAGCTTGAAAGGGACTAGCGGGAGTTGGTGGGAGACCCAGTACTTC

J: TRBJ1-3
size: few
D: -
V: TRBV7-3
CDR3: CASSLGHSGNTIYF
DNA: TGTGCCAGCAGCTTAGGACACTCTGGAAACACCATATATTTT

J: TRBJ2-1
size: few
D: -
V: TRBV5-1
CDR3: CASSSTLNEQFF
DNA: TGCGCCAGCAGCTCTACTTTGAATGAGCAGTTCTTC

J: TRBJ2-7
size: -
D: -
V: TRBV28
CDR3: CASSSPDRYEQYF
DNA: TGTGCCAGCAGTTCCCCCGACAGGTACGAGCAGTACTTC

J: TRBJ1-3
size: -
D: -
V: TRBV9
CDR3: CASSGSGNTIYF
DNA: TGTGCCAGCAGCGGATCTGGAAACACCATATATTTT

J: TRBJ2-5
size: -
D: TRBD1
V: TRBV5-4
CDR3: CASSATGLETQYF
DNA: TGTGCCAGCAGCGCGACAGGGTTAGAGACCCAGTACTTC

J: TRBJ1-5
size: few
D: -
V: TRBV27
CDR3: CASSPALRSNQPQHF
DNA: TGTGCCAGCAGTCCCGCCCTTCGGAGCAATCAGCCCCAGCATTTT

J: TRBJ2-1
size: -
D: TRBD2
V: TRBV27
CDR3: CASRERTSGGAEQFF
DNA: TGTGCCAGCAGGGAACGGACTAGCGGGGGGGCTGAGCAGTTCTTC

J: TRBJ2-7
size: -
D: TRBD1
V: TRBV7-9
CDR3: CASSSWGQVYEQYF
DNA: TGTGCCAGCAGCTCCTGGGGACAGGTCTACGAGCAGTACTTC

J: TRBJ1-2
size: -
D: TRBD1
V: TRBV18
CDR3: CASSPTGANYGYTF
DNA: TGTGCCAGCTCACCAACAGGGGCAAACTATGGCTACACCTTC

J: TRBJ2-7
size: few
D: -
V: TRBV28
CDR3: CASSLSTYEQYF
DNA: TGTGCCAGCAGTTTGTCGACCTACGAGCAGTACTTC

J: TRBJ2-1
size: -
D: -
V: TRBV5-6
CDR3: CASSSDLWVWRPHNEQFF
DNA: TGTGCCAGCAGCTCGGACCTGTGGGTGTGGAGACCCCACAATGAGCAGTTCTTC

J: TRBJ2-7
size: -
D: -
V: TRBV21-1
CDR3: CASRETGGSYEQYF
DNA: TGTGCCAGCAGGGAGACAGGGGGTTCCTACGAGCAGTACTTC

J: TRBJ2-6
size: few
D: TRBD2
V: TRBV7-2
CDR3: CASSLLLAGGPGANVLTF
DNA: TGTGCCAGCAGCCTACTCCTAGCGGGGGGGCCCGGGGCCAACGTCCTGACTTTC

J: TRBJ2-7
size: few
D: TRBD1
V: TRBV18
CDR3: CASSSQGASSYEQYF
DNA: TGTGCCAGCTCATCACAGGGGGCGAGCTCCTACGAGCAGTACTTC

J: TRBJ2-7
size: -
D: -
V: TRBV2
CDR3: CASSELRYPRPYEQYF
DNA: TGTGCCAGCAGTGAACTTCGGTACCCACGTCCCTACGAGCAGTACTTC

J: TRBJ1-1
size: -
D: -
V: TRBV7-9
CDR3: CASSLATLMNTEAFF
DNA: TGTGCCAGCAGCTTAGCGACACTCATGAACACTGAAGCTTTCTTT

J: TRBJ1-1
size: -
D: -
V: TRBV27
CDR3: CASSASHLNTEAFF
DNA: TGTGCCAGCAGCGCTTCTCACTTGAACACTGAAGCTTTCTTT

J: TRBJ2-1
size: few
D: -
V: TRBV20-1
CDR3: CRGQGGHEQFF
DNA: TGCAGGGGCCAGGGGGGCCATGAGCAGTTCTTC

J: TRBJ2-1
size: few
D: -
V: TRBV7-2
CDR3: CASSEGQRYNEQFF
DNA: TGTGCCAGCAGCGAGGGACAAAGGTACAATGAGCAGTTCTTC

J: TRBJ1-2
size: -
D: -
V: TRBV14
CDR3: CASSQFRGYNTF
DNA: TGTGCCAGCAGCCAATTCCGGGGGTATAACACCTTC

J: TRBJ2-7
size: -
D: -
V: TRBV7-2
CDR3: CASSLAGPNYEQYF
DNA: TGTGCCAGCAGCTTAGCGGGACCGAACTACGAGCAGTACTTC

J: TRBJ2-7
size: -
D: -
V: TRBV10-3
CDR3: CAISEVGQTHYEQYF
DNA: TGTGCCATCAGTGAGGTAGGCCAGACCCACTACGAGCAGTACTTC

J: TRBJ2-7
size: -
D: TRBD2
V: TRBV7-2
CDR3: CASSLDIRVDSGSTYEQYF
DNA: TGTGCCAGCAGCTTAGACATCCGGGTTGATAGCGGGAGTACCTACGAGCAGTACTTC

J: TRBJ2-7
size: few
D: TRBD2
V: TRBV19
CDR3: CASSALTSGTYEQYF
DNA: TGTGCCAGTAGTGCCTTGACTAGCGGGACCTACGAGCAGTACTTC

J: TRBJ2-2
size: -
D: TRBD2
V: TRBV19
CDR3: CASGLAGGPTGELFF
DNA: TGTGCCAGTGGACTAGCGGGGGGGCCCACCGGGGAGCTGTTTTTT

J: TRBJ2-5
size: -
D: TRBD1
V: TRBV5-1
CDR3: CASSFTGGRETQYF
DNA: TGCGCCAGCAGCTTTACAGGGGGCCGGGAGACCCAGTACTTC

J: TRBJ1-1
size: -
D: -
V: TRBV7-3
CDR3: CASSLMGGTEAFF
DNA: TGTGCCAGCAGCTTAATGGGTGGGACTGAAGCTTTCTTT

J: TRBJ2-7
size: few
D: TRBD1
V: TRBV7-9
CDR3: CASHSGGTNF
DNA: TGTGCCAGCCACTCAGGGGGCACCAACTTC

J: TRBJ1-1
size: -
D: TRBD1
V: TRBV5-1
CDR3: CASSLGTGHSDTEAFF
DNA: TGCGCCAGCAGCTTGGGGACAGGGCATTCCGACACTGAAGCTTTCTTT

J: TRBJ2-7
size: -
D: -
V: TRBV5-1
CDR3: CASSKRTPPEYF
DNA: TGCGCCAGCAGTAAAAGGACGCCCCCGGAGTACTTC

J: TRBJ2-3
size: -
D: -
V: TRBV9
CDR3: CASSALGGRLDAQYF
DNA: TGTGCCAGCAGCGCCCTCGGGGGTCGCCTTGATGCGCAGTATTTT

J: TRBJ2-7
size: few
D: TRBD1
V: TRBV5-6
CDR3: CASSLRQGAYEQYF
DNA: TGTGCCAGCAGCTTACGACAGGGGGCCTACGAGCAGTACTTC

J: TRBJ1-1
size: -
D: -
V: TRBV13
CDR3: CASSFPPGGGYNTEAFF
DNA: TGTGCCAGCAGCTTCCCCCCCGGGGGCGGCTACAACACTGAAGCTTTCTTT

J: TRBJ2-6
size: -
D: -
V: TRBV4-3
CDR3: CASSQASSGANVLTF
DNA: TGCGCCAGCAGCCAAGCCAGCTCTGGGGCCAACGTCCTGACTTTC